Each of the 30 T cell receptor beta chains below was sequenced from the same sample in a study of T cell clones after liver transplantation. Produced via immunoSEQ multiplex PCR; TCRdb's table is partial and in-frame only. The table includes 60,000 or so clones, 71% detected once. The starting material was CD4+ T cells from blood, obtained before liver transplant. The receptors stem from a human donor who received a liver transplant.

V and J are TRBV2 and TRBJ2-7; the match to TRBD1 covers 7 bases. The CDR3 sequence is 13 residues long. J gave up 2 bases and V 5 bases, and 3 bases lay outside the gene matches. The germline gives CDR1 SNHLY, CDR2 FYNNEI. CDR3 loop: CASSRQGPYEQYF. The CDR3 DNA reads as TGTGCCAGCAGTAGACAGGGACCCTACGAGCAGTACTTC.

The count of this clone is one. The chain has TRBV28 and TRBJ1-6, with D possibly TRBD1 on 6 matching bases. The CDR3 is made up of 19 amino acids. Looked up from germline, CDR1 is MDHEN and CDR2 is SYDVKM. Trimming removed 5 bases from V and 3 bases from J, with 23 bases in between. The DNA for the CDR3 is TGTGCCAGCAGTCCTTCCTGGACAGATACTCTCATCTATAATTCACCCCTCCACTTT. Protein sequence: CASSPSWTDTLIYNSPLHF.

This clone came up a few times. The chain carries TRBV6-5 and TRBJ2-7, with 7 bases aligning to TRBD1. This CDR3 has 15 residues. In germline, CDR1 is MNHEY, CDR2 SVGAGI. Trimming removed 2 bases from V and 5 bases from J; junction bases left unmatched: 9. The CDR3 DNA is TGTGCCAGCAGTTACGCTGGGACAGACGGTGACGAGCAGTACTTC. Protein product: CASSYAGTDGDEQYF.

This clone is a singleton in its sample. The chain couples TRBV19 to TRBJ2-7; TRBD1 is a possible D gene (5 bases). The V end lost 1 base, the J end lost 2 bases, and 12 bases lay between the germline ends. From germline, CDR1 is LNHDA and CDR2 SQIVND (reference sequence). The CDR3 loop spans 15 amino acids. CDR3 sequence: CASSIGRTLAYEQYF. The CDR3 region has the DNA TGTGCCAGTAGTATAGGAAGGACACTTGCCTACGAGCAGTACTTC. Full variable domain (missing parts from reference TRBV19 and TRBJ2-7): DGGITQSPKYLFRKEGQNVTLSCEQNLNHDAMYWYRQDPGQGLRLIYYSQIVNDFQKGDIAEGYSVSREKKESFPLTVTSAQKNPTAFYLCASSIGRTLAYEQYFGPGTRLTVT.

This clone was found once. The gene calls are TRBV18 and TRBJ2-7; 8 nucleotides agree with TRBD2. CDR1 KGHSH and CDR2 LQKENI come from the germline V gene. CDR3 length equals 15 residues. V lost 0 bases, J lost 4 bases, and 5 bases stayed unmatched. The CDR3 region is CASSPPQAGAYEQYF. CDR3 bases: TGTGCCAGCTCACCACCCCAAGCGGGGGCGTACGAGCAGTACTTC.

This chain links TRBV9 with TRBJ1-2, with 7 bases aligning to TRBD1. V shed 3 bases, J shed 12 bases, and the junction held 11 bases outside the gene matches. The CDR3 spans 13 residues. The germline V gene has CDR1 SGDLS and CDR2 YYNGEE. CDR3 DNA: TGTGCCAGCAGCGATAAAACACGACAGGGACACACCTTC. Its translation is CASSDKTRQGHTF.

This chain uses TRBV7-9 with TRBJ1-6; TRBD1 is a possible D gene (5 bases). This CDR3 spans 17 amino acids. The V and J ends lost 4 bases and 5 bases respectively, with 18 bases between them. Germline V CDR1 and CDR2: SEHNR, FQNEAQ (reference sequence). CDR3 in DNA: TGTGCCAGCAGCTGGGGGGGGGAACGGGGCAATAATTCACCCCTCCACTTT. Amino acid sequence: CASSWGGERGNNSPLHF. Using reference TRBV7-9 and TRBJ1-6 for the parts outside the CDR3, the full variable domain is DTGVSQNPRHKITKRGQNVTFRCDPISEHNRLYWYRQTLGQGPEFLTYFQNEAQLEKSRLLSDRFSAERPKGSFSTLEIQRTEQGDSAMYLCASSWGGERGNNSPLHFGNGTRLTVT.

For the CDR3, the DNA is TGTGCCAGCAGTCCCGGACAGGGGCGATACTCCTACGAGCAGTACTTC. It yields the protein CASSPGQGRYSYEQYF. The chain carries TRBV27 and TRBJ2-7; 9 bases are shared with TRBD1. CDR3 size: 16 residues. Germline lookup yields CDR1 MNHEY and CDR2 SMNVEV (reference sequence). V trimming: 5 bases; J trimming: 0 bases; junction bases outside the gene matches: 8.

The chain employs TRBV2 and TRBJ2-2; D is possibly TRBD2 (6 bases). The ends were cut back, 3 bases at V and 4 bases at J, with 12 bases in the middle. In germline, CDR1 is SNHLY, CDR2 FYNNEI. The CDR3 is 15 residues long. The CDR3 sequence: CASSDFLGGTGELFF. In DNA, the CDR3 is TGTGCCAGCAGTGATTTTCTGGGGGGCACCGGGGAGCTGTTTTTT.

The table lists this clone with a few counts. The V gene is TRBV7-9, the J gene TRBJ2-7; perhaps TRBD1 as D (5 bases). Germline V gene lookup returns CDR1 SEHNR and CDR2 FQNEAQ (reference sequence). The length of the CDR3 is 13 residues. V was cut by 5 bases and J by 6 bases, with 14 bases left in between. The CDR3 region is CASSPRQTREQYF. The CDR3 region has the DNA TGTGCCAGCAGCCCTCGACAGACTCGCGAGCAGTACTTC.

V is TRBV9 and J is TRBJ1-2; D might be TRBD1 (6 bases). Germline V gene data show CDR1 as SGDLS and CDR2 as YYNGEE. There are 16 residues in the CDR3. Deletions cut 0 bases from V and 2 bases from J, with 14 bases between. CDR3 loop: CASSVGDTPTNYGYTF. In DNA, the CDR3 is TGTGCCAGCAGCGTAGGGGACACACCCACGAACTATGGCTACACCTTC.

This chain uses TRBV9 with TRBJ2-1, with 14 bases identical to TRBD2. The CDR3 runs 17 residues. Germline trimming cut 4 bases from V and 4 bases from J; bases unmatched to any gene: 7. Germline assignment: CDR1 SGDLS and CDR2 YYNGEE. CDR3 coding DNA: TGTGCCAGCAGCCCCAGACTAGCGGGGGGGGCTTACAATGAGCAGTTCTTC. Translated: CASSPRLAGGAYNEQFF.

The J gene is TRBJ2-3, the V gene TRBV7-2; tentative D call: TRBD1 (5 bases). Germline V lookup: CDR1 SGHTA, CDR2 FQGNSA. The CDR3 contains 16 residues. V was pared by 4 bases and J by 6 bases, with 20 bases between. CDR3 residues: CASSYGGAQTGDTQYF. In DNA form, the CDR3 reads TGTGCCAGCAGCTACGGTGGGGCTCAAACTGGGGATACGCAGTATTTT.

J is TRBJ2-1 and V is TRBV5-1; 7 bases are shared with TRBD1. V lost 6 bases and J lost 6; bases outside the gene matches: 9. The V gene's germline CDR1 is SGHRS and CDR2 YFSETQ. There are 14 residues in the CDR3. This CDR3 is CASTPGQFFNEQFF. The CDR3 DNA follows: TGCGCCAGCACCCCGGGACAGTTTTTCAATGAGCAGTTCTTC.

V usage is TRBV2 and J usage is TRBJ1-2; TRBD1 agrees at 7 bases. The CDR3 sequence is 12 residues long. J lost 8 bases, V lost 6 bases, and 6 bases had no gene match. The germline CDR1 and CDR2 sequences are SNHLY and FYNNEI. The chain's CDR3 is CASSQTGMGYTF. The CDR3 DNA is TGTGCCAGCAGCCAGACAGGGATGGGCTACACCTTC.

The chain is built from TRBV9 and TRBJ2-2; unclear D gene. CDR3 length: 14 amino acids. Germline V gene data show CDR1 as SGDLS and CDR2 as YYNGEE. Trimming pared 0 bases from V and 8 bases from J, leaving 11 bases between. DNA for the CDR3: TGTGCCAGCAGCGTAGTAGCTATTGCGGGGGAGCTGTTTTTT. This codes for CASSVVAIAGELFF.

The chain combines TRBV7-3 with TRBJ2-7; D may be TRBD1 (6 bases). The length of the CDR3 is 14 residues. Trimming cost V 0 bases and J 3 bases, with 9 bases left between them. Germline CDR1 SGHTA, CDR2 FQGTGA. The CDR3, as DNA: TGTGCCAGCAGCTTAACTGGGGGCAACTACGAGCAGTACTTC. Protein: CASSLTGGNYEQYF.

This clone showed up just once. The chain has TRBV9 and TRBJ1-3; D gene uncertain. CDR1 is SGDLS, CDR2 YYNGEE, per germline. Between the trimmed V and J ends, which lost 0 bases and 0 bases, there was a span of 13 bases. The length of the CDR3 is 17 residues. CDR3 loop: CASSVGGGPHSGNTIYF. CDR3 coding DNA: TGTGCCAGCAGCGTAGGGGGAGGGCCTCACTCTGGAAACACCATATATTTT.

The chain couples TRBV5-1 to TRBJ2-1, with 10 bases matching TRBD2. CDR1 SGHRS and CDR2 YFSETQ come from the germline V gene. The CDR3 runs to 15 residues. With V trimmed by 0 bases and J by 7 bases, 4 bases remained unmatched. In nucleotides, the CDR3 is TGCGCCAGCAGCTTGGAGCGGGGGGGCCTGAATGAGCAGTTCTTC. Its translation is CASSLERGGLNEQFF.

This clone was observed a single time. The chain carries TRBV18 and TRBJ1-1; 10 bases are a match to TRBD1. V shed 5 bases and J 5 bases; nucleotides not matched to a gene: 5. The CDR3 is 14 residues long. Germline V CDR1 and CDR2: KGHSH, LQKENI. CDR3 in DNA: TGTGCCAGCTCATCCGGGACAGGGGTGACTGAAGCTTTCTTT. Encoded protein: CASSSGTGVTEAFF.

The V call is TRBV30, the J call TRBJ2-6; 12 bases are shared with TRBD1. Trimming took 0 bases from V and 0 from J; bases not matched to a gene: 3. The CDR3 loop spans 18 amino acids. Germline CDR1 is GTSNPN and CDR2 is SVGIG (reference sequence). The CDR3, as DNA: TGTGCCTGGAGTGTAGGGACAGGGGGCTCCTCTGGGGCCAACGTCCTGACTTTC. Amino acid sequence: CAWSVGTGGSSGANVLTF.

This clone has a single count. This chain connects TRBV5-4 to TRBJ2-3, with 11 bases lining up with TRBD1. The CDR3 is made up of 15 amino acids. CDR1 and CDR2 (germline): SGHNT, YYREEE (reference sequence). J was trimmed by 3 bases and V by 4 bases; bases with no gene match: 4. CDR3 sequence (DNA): TGTGCCAGCAGCCAAGGGACAGGGGGGACAGATACGCAGTATTTT. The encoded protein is CASSQGTGGTDTQYF.

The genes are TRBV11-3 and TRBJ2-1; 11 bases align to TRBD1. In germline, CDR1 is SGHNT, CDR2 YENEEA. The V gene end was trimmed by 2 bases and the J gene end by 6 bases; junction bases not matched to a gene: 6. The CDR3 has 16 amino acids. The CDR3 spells CASSLISGTGGNEQFF. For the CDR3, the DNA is TGTGCCAGCAGCTTAATAAGTGGGACAGGGGGCAATGAGCAGTTCTTC. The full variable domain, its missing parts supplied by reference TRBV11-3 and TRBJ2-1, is EAGVVQSPRYKIIEKKQPVAFWCNPISGHNTLYWYLQNLGQGPELLIRYENEEAVDDSQLPKDRFSAERLKGVDSTLKIQPAELGDSAVYLCASSLISGTGGNEQFFGPGTRLTVL.

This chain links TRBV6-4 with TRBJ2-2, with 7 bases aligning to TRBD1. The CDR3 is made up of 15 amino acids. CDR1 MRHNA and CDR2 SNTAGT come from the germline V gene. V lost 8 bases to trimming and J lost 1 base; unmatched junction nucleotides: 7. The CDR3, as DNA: TGTGCCAGCGCGAAGGGGGCAGGGAACACCGGGGAGCTGTTTTTT. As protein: CASAKGAGNTGELFF.

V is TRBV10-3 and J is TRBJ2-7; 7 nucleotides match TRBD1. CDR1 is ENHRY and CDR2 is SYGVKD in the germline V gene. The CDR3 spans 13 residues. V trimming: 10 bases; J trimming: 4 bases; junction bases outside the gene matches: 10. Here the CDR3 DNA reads TGTGCCACCAATCAGGGGGAACCGTACGAGCAGTACTTC. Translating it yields CATNQGEPYEQYF.

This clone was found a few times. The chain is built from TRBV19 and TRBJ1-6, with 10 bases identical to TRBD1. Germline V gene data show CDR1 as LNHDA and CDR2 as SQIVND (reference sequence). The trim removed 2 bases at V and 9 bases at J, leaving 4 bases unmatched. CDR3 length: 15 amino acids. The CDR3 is CASSISTGGGSPLHF. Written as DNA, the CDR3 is TGTGCCAGTAGTATATCGACAGGGGGCGGTTCACCCCTCCACTTT.

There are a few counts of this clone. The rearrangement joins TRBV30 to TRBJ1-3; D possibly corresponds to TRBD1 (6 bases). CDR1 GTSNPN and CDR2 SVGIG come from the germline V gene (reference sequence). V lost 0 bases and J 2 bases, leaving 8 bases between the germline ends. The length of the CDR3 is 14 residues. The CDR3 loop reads CAWSVGHTGNTIYF. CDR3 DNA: TGTGCCTGGAGTGTGGGACACACTGGAAACACCATATATTTT. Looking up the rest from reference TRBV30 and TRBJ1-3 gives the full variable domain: SQTIHQWPATLVQPVGSPLSLECTVEGTSNPNLYWYRQAAGRGLQLLFYSVGIGQISSEVPQNLSASRPQDRQFILSSKKLLLSDSGFYLCAWSVGHTGNTIYFGEGSWLTVV.

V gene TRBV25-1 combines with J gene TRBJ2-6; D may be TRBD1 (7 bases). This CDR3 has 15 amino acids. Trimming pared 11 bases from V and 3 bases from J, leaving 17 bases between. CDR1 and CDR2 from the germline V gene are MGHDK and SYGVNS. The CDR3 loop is CAVSTGRNGANVLTF. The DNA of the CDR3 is TGTGCCGTATCGACAGGGAGGAATGGGGCCAACGTCCTGACTTTC.

This CDR3 reads CASSLFRGGAYEKLFF. In nucleotides, the CDR3 is TGTGCCAGCAGTTTATTTCGGGGGGGCGCGTATGAAAAACTGTTTTTT. The genes are TRBV27 and TRBJ1-4; D may be TRBD1 (6 bases). V was shortened by 1 base and J by 6 bases, with 15 bases between the two germline ends. CDR1 is MNHEY, CDR2 SMNVEV, per germline (reference sequence). This CDR3 comprises 16 residues.

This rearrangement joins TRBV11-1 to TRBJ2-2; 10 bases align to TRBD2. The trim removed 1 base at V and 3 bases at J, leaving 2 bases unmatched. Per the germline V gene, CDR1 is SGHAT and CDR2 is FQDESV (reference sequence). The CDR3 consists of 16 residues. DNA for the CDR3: TGTGCCAGCAGCTTAGTTACTAGCGGGGACACCGGGGAGCTGTTTTTT. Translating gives CASSLVTSGDTGELFF.